Shown below are 11 T cell receptor beta chains from a single sample sequenced in a study of T-cell reconstitution after alpha-beta-depleted transplantation in children (dated by TCRdb to the mid-2010s). Library method: PCR. Sequencing used an Illumina HiSeq 2500. TCR library preparation used molecular barcoding, with unique molecular identifiers applied to normalize quantification of the TCRbeta repertoire. TCRdb took the public reads, trimmed them with fastp at Q25, ran MiXCR for clone calling and kept in-frame beta chains. CDR3 protein duplicates are merged, each entry listing the most common genes and DNA. The sample records hundreds of thousands of distinct CDR3 sequences, about 23% of which are singletons. Over 12% of the sample goes to the ten largest clones. Sample treatment or condition, as interpreted from the label and publication: allogeneic hematopoietic cell transplantation with graft depleted of TCRalphabeta T cells and CD19 B cells.

The specimen was PBMCs, mostly from graft donor cells, collected 360 days after TCRalphabeta/CD19-depleted stem cell transplant. The source is a boy younger than two who had a stem cell transplant for acute myeloid leukemia, so the T cells may come from the graft donor.

The chain links TRBV30 to TRBJ2-7; D not resolved. CDR3 length: 13 residues. V lost 0 bases and J lost 4, with 10 bases in between. The germline V gene has CDR1 GTSNPN and CDR2 SVGIG (reference sequence). CDR3 DNA sequence: TGTGCCTGGAGTGTAAACCCCCAGTACGAGCAGTACTTC. Translation gives CAWSVNPQYEQYF.

CDR3 nucleotide sequence: TGTGCCATCAGTGAGGGTCAGGACTATAATTCACCCCTCCACTTT. It is translated as CAISEGQDYNSPLHF. The V and J genes are TRBV10-3 and TRBJ1-6; D unresolved. This CDR3 has 15 amino acids. Germline V gives CDR1 ENHRY, CDR2 SYGVKD. V was clipped by 2 bases and J by 3 bases, with 8 bases between them.

V and J are TRBV28 and TRBJ1-1; 9 nucleotides agree with TRBD1. The germline V gene encodes CDR1 MDHEN and CDR2 SYDVKM. After removal of 9 bases from V and 5 bases from J, the junction contained 10 bases not matched to a gene. The CDR3 extends over 14 amino acids. CDR3 loop: CASGQGYSVTEAFF. DNA of the CDR3: TGTGCCAGTGGACAGGGGTACTCGGTTACTGAAGCTTTCTTT. Combining the CDR3 with reference TRBV28 and TRBJ1-1 gives the whole variable domain DVKVTQSSRYLVKRTGEKVFLECVQDMDHENMFWYRQDPGLGLRLIYFSYDVKMKEKGDIPEGYSVSREKKERFSLILESASTNQTSMYLCASGQGYSVTEAFFGQGTRLTVV.

This clonotype was counted at least ten times. The J gene is TRBJ2-3, the V gene TRBV6-1; 9 bases line up with TRBD2. This CDR3 comprises 18 residues. Trimming cost V 6 bases and J 0 bases; bases outside gene matches: 13. CDR1 and CDR2 (germline): MNHNS, SASEGT. This chain's CDR3 is CASSGLAGYRSSTDTQYF. The CDR3 DNA reads TGTGCCAGCAGCGGCCTAGCGGGGTATCGCTCTAGCACAGATACGCAGTATTTT.

The chain recombines TRBV10-2 with TRBJ2-7; D unclear. Germline V gene data show CDR1 as WSHSY and CDR2 as SAAADI. Trimming cost V 0 bases and J 2 bases, with 8 bases left between them. The CDR3 is 14 amino acids. This CDR3 reads CASSESNAPYEQYV. The DNA of the CDR3 is TGCGCCAGCAGTGAGTCGAATGCACCCTACGAGCAGTACGTC.

This clonotype was recorded at least ten times. The rearrangement uses TRBV6-5 and TRBJ2-1, with D tentatively TRBD1 or TRBD2 (5 bases each). The ends were cut back, 0 bases at V and 6 bases at J, with 24 bases in the middle. This CDR3 is 19 amino acids long. Germline-derived CDR1 and CDR2 are MNHEY and SVGAGI. CDR3: CASSYSKGGRNLDTNEQFF. CDR3 in DNA: TGTGCCAGCAGTTACTCGAAAGGAGGACGGAATTTGGACACCAATGAGCAGTTCTTC.

This clonotype was detected many times. The chain employs TRBV20-1 and TRBJ2-5, with no clear D. The CDR3 runs 12 residues. Germline V CDR1 and CDR2: DFQATT, SNEGSKA (reference sequence). V lost 0 bases, J lost 2 bases, and 4 bases lay in between. CDR3: CSARDRQETQYF. DNA for the CDR3: TGCAGTGCTAGAGATCGGCAAGAGACCCAGTACTTC.

In its sample, this clonotype was seen many times. The chain recombines TRBV12-3 or TRBV12-4 with TRBJ2-5; TRBD1 matches at 9 bases. The CDR3 sequence is 14 residues long. Trimming at V came to 6 bases and at J to 1 base, leaving 3 bases not matched to a gene. CDR3 residues: CASSLGQGQETQYF. The CDR3 region has the DNA TGTGCCAGCAGCCTGGGACAGGGCCAAGAGACCCAGTACTTC.

The rearrangement uses TRBV10-3 and TRBJ2-1, with D possibly TRBD1 on 5 matching bases. Germline V lookup: CDR1 ENHRY, CDR2 SYGVKD. CDR3 length: 14 residues. V gave up 0 bases and J gave up 8 bases, with 11 bases separating them. The CDR3 loop reads CAISESPEGDEQFF. CDR3 bases: TGTGCCATCAGTGAGTCCCCGGAAGGGGATGAGCAGTTCTTC.

The CDR3: CASSFRQNYEQYV. The CDR3 DNA follows: TGTGCCAGCAGCTTTAGGCAGAACTACGAGCAGTACGTC. The chain carries TRBV5-6 and TRBJ2-7; D unresolved. Trimming stripped 2 bases from V and 3 bases from J, with 9 bases between. Germline V gene lookup returns CDR1 SGHDT and CDR2 YYEEEE. The length of the CDR3 is 13 residues.

This clonotype was observed many times. The chain has TRBV6-2 or TRBV6-3 and TRBJ1-1; D uncertain. The CDR3 covers 12 residues. V was clipped by 5 bases and J by 8 bases, with 12 bases between them. The germline gives CDR1 MNHEY, CDR2 SVGEGT. The DNA of the CDR3 is TGTGCCAGCAGTCAAACGACTCGAGAAGCTTTCTTT. It translates to CASSQTTREAFF.